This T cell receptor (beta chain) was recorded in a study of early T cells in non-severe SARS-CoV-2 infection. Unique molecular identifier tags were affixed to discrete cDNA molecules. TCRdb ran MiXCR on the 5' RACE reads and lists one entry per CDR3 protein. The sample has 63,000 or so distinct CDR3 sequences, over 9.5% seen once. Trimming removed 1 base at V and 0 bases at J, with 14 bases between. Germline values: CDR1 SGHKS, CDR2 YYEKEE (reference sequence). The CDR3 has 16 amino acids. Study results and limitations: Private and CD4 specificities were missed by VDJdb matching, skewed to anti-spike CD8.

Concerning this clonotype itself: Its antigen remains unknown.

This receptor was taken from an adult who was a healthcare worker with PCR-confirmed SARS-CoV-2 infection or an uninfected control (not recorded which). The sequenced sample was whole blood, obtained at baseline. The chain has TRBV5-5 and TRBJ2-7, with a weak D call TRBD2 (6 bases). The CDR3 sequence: CASSLMVGGLSYEQYF. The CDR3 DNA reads TGTGCCAGCAGCTTGATGGTCGGGGGACTCTCCTACGAGCAGTACTTC.